A single sample gave rise to the 24 T cell receptor beta chains below, sequenced in a study of CD8+ T cells in alopecia areata. Following extraction, RNA underwent reverse transcription to cDNA, which served as the sequencing template. This table comes from immunoSEQ multiplex PCR, and its TCRdb copy is limited to in-frame clones, with some not included. Of roughly 150,000 clones listed, around 57% are singletons. Specimen: CD4+ T cells sorted from blood. All receptors derive from a human donor in good health.

This clone has more than one count but fewer than ten. The chain is built from TRBV29-1 and TRBJ2-5; D remains ambiguous. From germline, CDR1 is SQVTM and CDR2 ANQGSEA. This CDR3 is 12 amino acids long. V was shortened by 7 bases and J by 5 bases, with 14 bases between the two germline ends. The CDR3 coding sequence is TGCAGCGCCCAAAGGAGTAAGGAGACCCAGTACTTC. It codes for CSAQRSKETQYF.

This clone has just a few counts. The chain couples TRBV29-1 to TRBJ2-1; the match to TRBD2 covers 11 bases. Germline V gene lookup returns CDR1 SQVTM and CDR2 ANQGSEA. CDR3 length: 14 amino acids. The V and J ends lost 1 base and 13 bases, in that order; junction bases with no gene match: 9. Written as DNA, the CDR3 is TGCAGCGTTGAAGGTAGCGGGAGGGCTAAAGTTCAGTTCTTC. This gives the protein CSVEGSGRAKVQFF.

Turning to this clone: Other DNA sequences from this sample encode an identical CDR3 as well. The J gene is TRBJ2-5, the V gene TRBV18; D not resolved. CDR1 KGHSH and CDR2 LQKENI come from the germline V gene. Trimming shortened V by 3 bases and J by 4 bases, and 3 bases separated the two germline ends. The CDR3 has 11 residues. The CDR3 is CASSPGETQYF. The DNA for the CDR3 is TGTGCCAGCTCACCGGGAGAGACCCAGTACTTC.

This chain connects TRBV30 to TRBJ1-5; D is uncertain. The CDR3 covers 12 residues. Trimming pared 1 base from V and 7 bases from J, leaving 8 bases between. Germline V gene data show CDR1 as GTSNPN and CDR2 as SVGIG (reference sequence). In DNA, the CDR3 is TGTGCCTGGAGTGGGGAAAAACAGCCCCAGCATTTT. This sequence encodes CAWSGEKQPQHF.

This clone was counted between two and nine times. The CDR3 bases are TGTGCCAGCAGCGGAGCGGGGGGCCTCTCTGGGGCCAACGTCCTGACTTTC. Its protein product is CASSGAGGLSGANVLTF. J is TRBJ2-6 and V is TRBV7-2; TRBD2 matches 9 bases. Germline loops: CDR1 SGHTA, CDR2 FQGNSA. Trimming removed 5 bases from V and 0 bases from J; junction bases left unmatched: 5. The CDR3 is 17 amino acids.

This chain joins TRBV6-5 and TRBJ1-2; D might be TRBD1 (5 bases). The germline gives CDR1 MNHEY, CDR2 SVGAGI. Deletions cut 8 bases from V and 7 bases from J, with 17 bases between. The CDR3 length is 13 residues. The CDR3 spells CASRGVAFSGYTF. DNA for the CDR3: TGTGCCAGCCGGGGGGTAGCTTTTTCTGGCTACACCTTC.

CDR3 region: CASSPWAGQRTDTQYF. The CDR3 nucleotides are TGTGCCAGCTCCCCATGGGCGGGCCAGAGGACAGATACGCAGTATTTT. The rearrangement uses TRBV27 and TRBJ2-3; perhaps TRBD2 as D (5 bases). The CDR3 sequence is 16 residues long. The V end was cut by 8 bases, the J end by 3 bases, with 21 bases between. CDR1 and CDR2 from the germline V gene are MNHEY and SMNVEV (reference sequence).

The rearrangement links TRBV27 to TRBJ2-3; TRBD2 aligns across 9 bases. Trimming cost V 3 bases and J 4 bases; bases outside gene matches: 5. Per the germline V gene, CDR1 is MNHEY and CDR2 is SMNVEV (reference sequence). CDR3 length: 15 amino acids. The CDR3 spells CASSFSGLAPDTQYF. In DNA form, the CDR3 reads TGTGCCAGCAGTTTTTCGGGACTAGCTCCAGATACGCAGTATTTT.

The J gene is TRBJ2-1, the V gene TRBV30; D is unresolved. The V gene's germline CDR1 is GTSNPN and CDR2 SVGIG (reference sequence). V lost 0 bases, J lost 5 bases, and 8 bases lay in between. The CDR3 length is 13 residues. CDR3 region: CAWSVSLHNEQFF. CDR3 nucleotide sequence: TGTGCCTGGAGTGTGTCTCTGCACAATGAGCAGTTCTTC.

The chain links TRBV10-3 to TRBJ2-2; 8 bases agree with TRBD2. This CDR3 is 14 amino acids long. In germline, CDR1 is ENHRY, CDR2 SYGVKD. V lost 7 bases and J lost 4; bases outside the gene matches: 5. CDR3 in DNA: TGTGCCATCAATGCGGGAGGCCCCACCGGGGAGCTGTTTTTT. This translates into CAINAGGPTGELFF.

Ten or more counts support this clone. V is TRBV7-6 and J is TRBJ2-7; D unclear. The V gene lost 5 bases and the J gene lost 3 bases, with 14 bases spanning the gap. Per germline, CDR1 SGHVS and CDR2 FNYEAQ. The length of the CDR3 is 14 residues. The CDR3, as DNA: TGTGCCAGCAGCCGTTCAGAAGGGATCTACGAGCAGTACTTC. Translating it yields CASSRSEGIYEQYF.

On this clone: The junction departs from the called germline gene at one end, perhaps through a read error. This rearrangement joins TRBV9 to TRBJ2-5; weak D call: TRBD1 (5 bases). This CDR3 has 13 residues. CDR1 and CDR2 (germline): SGDLS, YYNGEE. CDR3 residues: CASSVAQGFTPYF. The CDR3 nucleotides read TGTGCCAGCAGCGTAGCCCAGGGATTCACCCCGTACTTC.

This chain uses TRBV29-1 with TRBJ2-5, with a tentative D call TRBD2 (5 bases). V was shortened by 4 bases and J by 0 bases, with 15 bases between the two germline ends. The CDR3 covers 15 residues. From germline, CDR1 is SQVTM and CDR2 ANQGSEA. The CDR3 nucleotides read TGCAGCGTTGTGCCTCGCGGGCAGTACCAAGAGACCCAGTACTTC. It encodes CSVVPRGQYQETQYF.

This clone has at least ten counts. The CDR3 bases are TGTGCCAGCAGCTTTGTGTTTGGGCGGGCCGGCACAGATACGCAGTATTTT. Its protein product is CASSFVFGRAGTDTQYF. This chain joins TRBV7-9 and TRBJ2-3, with D tentatively TRBD2 (5 bases). The CDR3 is 17 residues long. CDR1 and CDR2 (germline): SEHNR, FQNEAQ (reference sequence). V dropped 3 bases and J dropped 1 base, with 17 bases sitting between them.

V is TRBV29-1 and J is TRBJ1-1; no reliable D call. The CDR3 sequence is 13 residues long. Germline values: CDR1 SQVTM, CDR2 ANQGSEA. V lost 7 bases and J lost 0, with 12 bases in between. The CDR3 loop reads CSAIIGLNTEAFF. The CDR3 coding sequence is TGCAGCGCTATCATAGGACTGAACACTGAAGCTTTCTTT.

In its sample, this clone was seen a few times. This chain links TRBV5-1 with TRBJ2-7; 9 nucleotides align to TRBD1. Unmatched junction bases numbered 8, after V lost 4 bases and J lost 6 bases. Germline CDR1 reads SGHRS; CDR2 reads YFSETQ. The CDR3 covers 14 residues. The CDR3 DNA sequence: TGCGCCAGCAGCCAGAGGACAGGGGTACGCGAGCAGTACTTC. This codes for CASSQRTGVREQYF.

This clone was counted a few times. This chain connects TRBV6-4 to TRBJ1-5, with no clear D. Per the germline V gene, CDR1 is MRHNA and CDR2 is SNTAGT. This CDR3 is built from 11 residues. Trimming took 6 bases from V and 14 from J, leaving 14 bases between them. The CDR3 DNA is TGTGCCAGCAGGGAAGACGCATGGAAGCATTTT. Protein: CASREDAWKHF.

The chain employs TRBV4-1 and TRBJ2-1; 10 positions agree with TRBD1. This CDR3 contains 15 residues. Trimming took 4 bases from V and 7 from J; bases not matched to a gene: 7. Germline CDR1 reads MGHRA; CDR2 reads YSYEKL. The CDR3 loop reads CASSRDRGPQNEQFF. As DNA, the CDR3 is TGCGCCAGCAGCCGGGACAGGGGCCCGCAGAATGAGCAGTTCTTC.

The rearrangement links TRBV5-6 to TRBJ2-7; perhaps TRBD2 as D (6 bases). The CDR3 totals 13 residues. Germline-derived CDR1 and CDR2 are SGHDT and YYEEEE. V lost 9 bases and J 2 bases, leaving 15 bases between the germline ends. The chain's CDR3 is CATRRGSAYEQYF. CDR3 bases: TGTGCCACCCGGAGGGGCTCGGCCTACGAGCAGTACTTC.

The V gene is TRBV9, the J gene TRBJ2-7, with TRBD2 matching 7 bases. Germline CDR1 and CDR2: SGDLS and YYNGEE. The CDR3 is made up of 16 amino acids. V trimming: 1 base; J trimming: 1 base; junction bases outside the gene matches: 8. Here the CDR3 DNA reads TGTGCCAGCAGCGTATTTCCCAGAGCGGGGTCCTACGAGCAGTACTTC. This translates into CASSVFPRAGSYEQYF.

Only a few counts were recorded for this clone. V and J are TRBV29-1 and TRBJ1-2; a weak D match, TRBD1 (5 bases). Deletions cut 7 bases from V and 4 bases from J, with 13 bases between. Germline-derived CDR1 and CDR2 are SQVTM and ANQGSEA. The CDR3 sequence is 12 residues long. CDR3 loop: CSAGGGTYGYTF. CDR3 bases: TGCAGCGCCGGCGGGGGGACCTATGGCTACACCTTC.

The chain recombines TRBV4-1 with TRBJ2-5; no firm D call. The CDR3 consists of 15 residues. Per the germline V gene, CDR1 is MGHRA and CDR2 is YSYEKL. Trimming removed 0 bases at V and 5 bases at J, with 13 bases between. CDR3 DNA sequence: TGCGCCAGCAGCCAAGATGGCCGGTATACGGAGACCCAGTACTTC. As protein: CASSQDGRYTETQYF.

The chain recombines TRBV29-1 with TRBJ1-1; D is uncertain. V was pared by 7 bases and J by 4 bases, with 13 bases between. The CDR3 has 12 residues. Germline-derived CDR1 and CDR2 are SQVTM and ANQGSEA. The CDR3 protein is CSAGRMSTEAFF. CDR3 nucleotides: TGCAGCGCCGGACGGATGAGCACTGAAGCTTTCTTT. The whole variable domain, remainder taken from reference TRBV29-1 and TRBJ1-1, is SAVISQKPSRDICQRGTSLTIQCQVDSQVTMMFWYRQQPGQSLTLIATANQGSEATYESGFVIDKFPISRPNLTFSTLTVSNMSPEDSSIYLCSAGRMSTEAFFGQGTRLTVV.

The J gene is TRBJ1-5, the V gene TRBV25-1, with D perhaps TRBD1 (6 bases). Germline CDR1 is MGHDK and CDR2 is SYGVNS. CDR3 size: 13 residues. V was pared by 6 bases and J by 4 bases, with 10 bases between. CDR3 sequence: CASSRTGNQPQHF. In DNA, the CDR3 is TGTGCCAGCAGCCGTACAGGGAATCAGCCCCAGCATTTT.